This entry features one T cell receptor (beta chain) sequence. The sample originates from a study of blood T cell repertoires in COVID-19. Clones were sequenced by immunoSEQ multiplex PCR, and TCRdb holds only the in-frame ones, with some missing. The sample lists some 50,000 clones; 83% were seen once. V gave up 1 base and J gave up 4 bases; unmatched junction bases: 2. The CDR3 runs 16 residues. The germline V gene encodes CDR1 SGHAT and CDR2 FQNNGV. This clonotype was obtained from a man older than 75 in a cohort sampled during active COVID-19. The sequenced material came from peripheral blood. The V call is TRBV11-2, the J call TRBJ2-2, with 11 bases lining up with TRBD1. CDR3 protein: CASSLVGTGGTGELFF. The CDR3, as DNA: TGTGCCAGCAGCTTAGTGGGGACAGGGGGCACCGGGGAGCTGTTTTTT.